The T cell receptor (beta chain) described here comes from a study of spatial heterogeneity in lung cancer. Broader study findings: Compared with follow-up, resection was when ubiquitous expanded tumor TCRs appeared in blood more.

The V end was cut by 5 bases, the J end by 1 base, with 10 bases between. CDR1 and CDR2 (germline): SGHAT, FQNNGV. The CDR3 totals 14 residues. Time point here: sample taken at primary tumor resection. The authors sequenced whole RNA from tumor, nontumor lung or frozen PBMC without sorting. The donor group consisted of around 77 patients who had untreated, early-stage non-small cell lung cancer. As regards this clonotype: Its antigen remains unknown.

MiXCR, run by TCRdb on the 5' RACE reads, gives a single entry per CDR3 protein. Among under 100,000 distinct CDR3 sequences listed, approximately 8.6% were seen once. Sequencing was performed on PBMCs, taken at surgery. J is TRBJ2-3 and V is TRBV11-2, with D perhaps TRBD1 (5 bases). The clonotype comes from a male donor with early-stage non-small cell lung cancer. The CDR3 nucleotides read TGTGCCAGCAGCAGGACAAGATGCACAGATACGCAGTATTTT. Amino acid sequence: CASSRTRCTDTQYF.